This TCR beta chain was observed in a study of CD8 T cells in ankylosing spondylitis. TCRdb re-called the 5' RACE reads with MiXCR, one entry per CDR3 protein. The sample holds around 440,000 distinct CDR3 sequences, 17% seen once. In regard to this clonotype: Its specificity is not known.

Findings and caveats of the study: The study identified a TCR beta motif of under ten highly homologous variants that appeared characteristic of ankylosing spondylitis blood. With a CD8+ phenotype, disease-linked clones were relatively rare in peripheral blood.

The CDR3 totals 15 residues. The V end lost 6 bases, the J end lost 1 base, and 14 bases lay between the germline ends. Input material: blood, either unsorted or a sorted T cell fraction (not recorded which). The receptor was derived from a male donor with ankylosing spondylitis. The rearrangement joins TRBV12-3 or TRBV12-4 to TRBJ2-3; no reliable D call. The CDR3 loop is CASSNGPGGTDTQYF. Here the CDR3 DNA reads TGTGCCAGCAGCAACGGACCCGGCGGCACAGATACGCAGTATTTT.